These 3 T cell receptor beta chains share one sample of origin, sequenced in a study of blood T cell repertoires in COVID-19. The assay was immunoSEQ multiplex PCR, and TCRdb's table has in-frame clones only and misses some. The sample yields fewer than 350,000 clones, around 86% seen once. The sample consisted of peripheral blood. These receptor sequences come from a woman in her fifties or sixties with active or convalescent COVID-19.

This clone was picked up one time. This chain uses TRBV18 with TRBJ2-7; D ambiguous. The CDR3 length is 13 residues. Germline lookup yields CDR1 KGHSH and CDR2 LQKENI. Trimming shortened V by 2 bases and J by 0 bases, and 5 bases separated the two germline ends. This CDR3 is CASSPVSSYEQYF. The CDR3 region has the DNA TGTGCCAGCTCACCAGTATCCTCCTACGAGCAGTACTTC.

The chain employs TRBV4-1 and TRBJ2-7; D unresolved. This CDR3 is 12 amino acids long. Deletions cut 1 base from V and 5 bases from J, with 6 bases between. Per the germline V gene, CDR1 is MGHRA and CDR2 is YSYEKL. In DNA form, the CDR3 reads TGCGCCAGCAGCCAAGGAAGCAACGAGCAGTACTTC. It specifies CASSQGSNEQYF.

The rearrangement links TRBV7-3 to TRBJ1-6; D call uncertain. This CDR3 contains 14 residues. Germline CDR1 SGHTA, CDR2 FQGTGA. The V and J ends lost 0 bases and 10 bases respectively, with 10 bases between them. In DNA, the CDR3 is TGTGCCAGCAGCTTAACAGGGAGAGGGTCACCCCTCCACTTT. It translates to CASSLTGRGSPLHF.